Described below is a single TCR beta chain sequence and its context. As yet, its antigen is unknown. A much larger clone is a single base away; this may be a read error. This entry is derived from a study of T cell repertoires in cytomegalovirus infection. Study-wide context: The public TCR beta signatures pointed to both CMV infection and matching HLA type. Study results and limitations: Public TCR beta family frequency separated CMV-and-HLA carriers, including in an independent cohort. Dominating the ex vivo response were HLA-C-restricted CMV-specific TCR beta clonotypes.

In germline, CDR1 is SGHAT, CDR2 FQNNGV. V was trimmed by 0 bases and J by 5 bases, leaving 8 bases between them. The CDR3 contains 13 residues. Via MiXCR, TCRdb re-called the reads, giving one row per CDR3 protein. The sample yields roughly 230,000 distinct CDR3 sequences, more than 15% seen once. The genes are TRBV11-2 and TRBJ2-7; D not certain. The source of this sequence is a human donor in good health (CMV status not recorded). Some clones in this sample may be carry-over from other donors' samples. Input material: CD8+ T cells from PBMCs. CDR3 loop: CASSLEYQNEQYF. CDR3 sequence (DNA): TGTGCCAGCAGCTTAGAGTATCAGAACGAGCAGTACTTC.